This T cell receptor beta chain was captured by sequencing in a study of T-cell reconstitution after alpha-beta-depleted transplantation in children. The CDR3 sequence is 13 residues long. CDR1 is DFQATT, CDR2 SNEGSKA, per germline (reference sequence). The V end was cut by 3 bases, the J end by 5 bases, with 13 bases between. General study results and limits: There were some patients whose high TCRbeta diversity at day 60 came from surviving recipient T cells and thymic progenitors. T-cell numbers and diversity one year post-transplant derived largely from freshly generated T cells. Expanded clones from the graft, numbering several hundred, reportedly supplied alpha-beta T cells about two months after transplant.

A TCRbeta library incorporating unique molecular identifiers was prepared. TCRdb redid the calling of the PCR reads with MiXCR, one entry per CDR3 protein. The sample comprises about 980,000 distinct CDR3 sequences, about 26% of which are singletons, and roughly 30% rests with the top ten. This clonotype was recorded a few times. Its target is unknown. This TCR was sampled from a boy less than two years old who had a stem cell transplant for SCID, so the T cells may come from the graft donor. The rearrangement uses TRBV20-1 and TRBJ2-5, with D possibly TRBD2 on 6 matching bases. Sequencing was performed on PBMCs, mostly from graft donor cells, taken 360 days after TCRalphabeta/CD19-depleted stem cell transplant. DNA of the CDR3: TGCAGTGCTAGGGGGACTCGCTGGGAGACCCAGTACTTC. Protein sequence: CSARGTRWETQYF.